These 24 T cell receptor beta chains came from one sample sequenced in a study of T cells in Graves' hyperthyroidism and ophthalmopathy. The investigators amplified TCR beta CDR3 regions from RNA transcripts. The study used the HTBI primer set for a first-round RT-PCR of the TCR CDR3. Using its own MiXCR run on the multiplex PCR reads, TCRdb lists one record per CDR3 protein. Found here are about 350,000 distinct CDR3 sequences, roughly 13% of them singletons; the top ten hold roughly 25%. Sequencing was carried out using blood. The receptors stem from a woman aged 25 to 39 with Graves' hyperthyroidism.

This clonotype appeared many times. This chain connects TRBV5-1 to TRBJ2-1; D perhaps matches TRBD2 (6 bases). V was clipped by 4 bases and J by 8 bases, with 19 bases between them. This CDR3 is built from 15 residues. Germline CDR1 is SGHRS and CDR2 is YFSETQ. The CDR3 reads CASSGGLGLKDEQFF. The DNA of the CDR3 is TGCGCCAGCAGCGGGGGACTGGGACTTAAGGATGAGCAGTTCTTC.

With regard to this clonotype: Just one base apart from a much larger clone, this may be a read error. The chain combines TRBV18 with TRBJ2-5, with no clear D. CDR3 length equals 13 residues. In germline, CDR1 is KGHSH, CDR2 LQKENI. DNA for the CDR3: TGTGCCAGCTCACCCCGGAACCAAGAGGCCCAGTACTTC. Residues: CASSPRNQEAQYF.

This clonotype was observed at least ten times. V gene TRBV7-9 combines with J gene TRBJ1-1, with TRBD1 identical over 7 bases. CDR3 length: 14 amino acids. The germline V gene has CDR1 SEHNR and CDR2 FQNEAQ (reference sequence). V gave up 4 bases and J gave up 2 bases; unmatched junction bases: 4. CDR3 loop: CASSWGQPNTEAFF. In DNA form, the CDR3 reads TGTGCCAGCAGCTGGGGACAGCCAAACACTGAAGCTTTCTTT. The full variable domain, rest sourced from reference TRBV7-9 and TRBJ1-1, is DTGVSQNPRHKITKRGQNVTFRCDPISEHNRLYWYRQTLGQGPEFLTYFQNEAQLEKSRLLSDRFSAERPKGSFSTLEIQRTEQGDSAMYLCASSWGQPNTEAFFGQGTRLTVV.

This clonotype was detected ten times or more. The rearrangement uses TRBV27 and TRBJ2-7; 8 bases agree with TRBD2. J lost 1 base, V lost 4 bases, and 12 bases had no gene match. The germline V gene encodes CDR1 MNHEY and CDR2 SMNVEV (reference sequence). This CDR3 is built from 17 residues. Written as DNA, the CDR3 is TGTGCCAGCAGTTACCCCCTCAGCGGGAGAGTATCCTACGAGCAGTACTTC. Its translation is CASSYPLSGRVSYEQYF.

This clonotype appeared many times. V gene TRBV12-3 or TRBV12-4 combines with J gene TRBJ1-4, with D hard to call. This CDR3 spans 14 amino acids. Trimming stripped 8 bases from V and 4 bases from J, with 14 bases between. The CDR3 is CASAVGHGNEKLFF. DNA of the CDR3: TGTGCCAGCGCCGTAGGTCATGGTAATGAAAAACTGTTTTTT.

This clonotype has a count of ten or more. The chain is built from TRBV25-1 and TRBJ1-1; D not resolved. Germline V gene sequence: CDR1 MGHDK, CDR2 SYGVNS. The ends were cut back, 3 bases at V and 0 bases at J, with 11 bases in the middle. The CDR3 totals 15 residues. CDR3 in amino acids: CASSDNALMNTEAFF. DNA for the CDR3: TGTGCCAGCAGTGATAACGCCCTTATGAACACTGAAGCTTTCTTT.

In regard to this clonotype: A much more abundant neighbour one base away suggests this may be a read error. This chain uses TRBV7-2 with TRBJ2-7; D may be TRBD1 or TRBD2 (5 bases each). The V gene lost 5 bases and the J gene lost 6 bases, with 14 bases spanning the gap. There are 13 residues in the CDR3. From germline, CDR1 is SGHTA and CDR2 FQGNSA. DNA for the CDR3: TGTGCCAGCAGCGTCTACCGGGACGCCGAGCAGTACTTC. It is translated as CASSVYRDAEQYF.

This clonotype was counted many times. Written as DNA, the CDR3 is TGTGCCAGCATCGGGACAGACGCGAACACCGGGGAGCTGTTTTTT. It specifies CASIGTDANTGELFF. The chain combines TRBV28 with TRBJ2-2; 7 nucleotides line up with TRBD1. Unmatched junction bases numbered 5, after V lost 7 bases and J lost 0 bases. The CDR3 runs 15 residues. Germline CDR1 and CDR2: MDHEN and SYDVKM.

In its sample, this clonotype was seen many times. The chain is built from TRBV20-1 and TRBJ2-5, with 11 bases that match TRBD2. The CDR3 is made up of 16 amino acids. The V segment lost 3 bases and the J segment 0 bases; nucleotides outside the gene matches: 6. In germline, CDR1 is DFQATT, CDR2 SNEGSKA (reference sequence). The DNA of the CDR3 is TGCAGTGCTAGTGGACTAGCGGGCCAATACCAAGAGACCCAGTACTTC. Translation gives CSASGLAGQYQETQYF.

Concerning this clonotype itself: This clone may be a read error of a much larger clone one base away. This chain joins TRBV20-1 and TRBJ2-3; TRBD1 might be the D (5 bases). Germline V gene sequence: CDR1 DFQATT, CDR2 SNEGSKA (reference sequence). Deletions cut 5 bases from V and 3 bases from J, with 9 bases between. The CDR3 length is 12 residues. The chain's CDR3 is CSAGAVTDTQYF. Written as DNA, the CDR3 is TGCAGTGCTGGGGCCGTAACAGATACGCAGTATTTT.

This clonotype has at least ten counts. The chain recombines TRBV3-1 with TRBJ2-3; D is undetermined. CDR3 length equals 11 residues. V lost 3 bases, J lost 5 bases, and 3 bases lay in between. From germline, CDR1 is LGHDT and CDR2 YNNKEL (reference sequence). For the CDR3, the DNA is TGTGCCAGCAGCCAGGTAGATACGCAGTATTTT. Its protein product is CASSQVDTQYF.

This clonotype was detected many times. The chain uses TRBV29-1 and TRBJ1-2; no clear D gene. Trimming left V 7 bases short and J 6 bases short, with 21 bases between. Germline loops: CDR1 SQVTM, CDR2 ANQGSEA. The CDR3 has 14 amino acids. The CDR3 is CSAPLRPSADGYTF. The CDR3, as DNA: TGCAGCGCCCCGCTCCGGCCTTCAGCGGATGGCTACACCTTC. Filled out from reference TRBV29-1 and TRBJ1-2, the complete variable domain reads SAVISQKPSRDICQRGTSLTIQCQVDSQVTMMFWYRQQPGQSLTLIATANQGSEATYESGFVIDKFPISRPNLTFSTLTVSNMSPEDSSIYLCSAPLRPSADGYTFGSGTRLTVV.

This chain joins TRBV6-2 or TRBV6-3 and TRBJ2-2; D is possibly TRBD1 (5 bases). With 6 bases removed from V and 0 bases from J, the gap between germline ends came to 8 bases. CDR3 length: 14 residues. CDR1 is MNHEY, CDR2 SVGEGT, per germline. The CDR3 sequence: CASRRQSNTGELFF. The CDR3 nucleotides read TGTGCCAGCAGGCGACAGTCGAACACCGGGGAGCTGTTTTTT.

This clonotype appeared many times. Here the CDR3 reads CASSLTGSSYEQYF. The DNA of the CDR3 is TGTGCCAGCAGCCTCACAGGGAGCTCCTACGAGCAGTACTTC. The chain is built from TRBV28 and TRBJ2-7; perhaps TRBD1 as D (6 bases). This CDR3 is 14 amino acids long. V shed 6 bases and J shed 0 bases, with 12 bases lying between them. Germline assignment: CDR1 MDHEN and CDR2 SYDVKM.

This clonotype appeared many times. The genes are TRBV15 and TRBJ2-1; TRBD2 agrees at 7 bases. Germline loops: CDR1 LNHNV, CDR2 YYDKDF (reference sequence). This CDR3 is 16 amino acids long. The trim removed 1 base at V and 7 bases at J, leaving 10 bases unmatched. The CDR3 loop reads CATSRASLGGGNEQFF. DNA of the CDR3: TGTGCCACCAGCAGAGCCTCCCTGGGGGGGGGTAATGAGCAGTTCTTC. Together with reference TRBV15 and TRBJ2-1, the CDR3 gives the full variable domain: DAMVIQNPRYQVTQFGKPVTLSCSQTLNHNVMYWYQQKSSQAPKLLFHYYDKDFNNEADTPDNFQSRRPNTSFCFLDIRSPGLGDTAMYLCATSRASLGGGNEQFFGPGTRLTVL.

The V call is TRBV6-5, the J call TRBJ1-1; D is unresolved. This CDR3 is built from 13 residues. Trimming took 0 bases from V and 9 from J, leaving 11 bases between them. Germline assignment: CDR1 MNHEY and CDR2 SVGAGI. DNA for the CDR3: TGTGCCAGCAGTTACTCCGAGGACCGTCAAGCTTTCTTT. It translates to CASSYSEDRQAFF.

The V and J genes are TRBV12-3 or TRBV12-4 and TRBJ1-6, with 8 bases fitting TRBD1. The CDR3 length is 15 residues. Trimming cost V 3 bases and J 9 bases; bases outside gene matches: 7. This CDR3 reads CASSLNRGVSSPLHF. Here the CDR3 DNA reads TGTGCCAGCAGTTTGAACAGGGGGGTTAGTTCACCCCTCCACTTT.

This clonotype has at least ten counts. This chain joins TRBV5-5 and TRBJ1-1; D is unclear. V gave up 6 bases and J gave up 3 bases, with 12 bases separating them. The germline V gene has CDR1 SGHKS and CDR2 YYEKEE (reference sequence). This CDR3 comprises 13 residues. CDR3 sequence reads: CASTPITDTEAFF. The DNA of the CDR3 is TGTGCCAGCACCCCTATTACAGACACTGAAGCTTTCTTT.

The chain carries TRBV19 and TRBJ1-1, with D tentatively TRBD1 (5 bases). This CDR3 region has 12 residues. Germline V gives CDR1 LNHDA, CDR2 SQIVND (reference sequence). Trimming removed 5 bases at V and 8 bases at J, with 12 bases between. CDR3 nucleotides: TGTGCCAGTAGTTGGGGCGCGTACGAAGCTTTCTTT. Protein sequence: CASSWGAYEAFF.

CDR3 coding DNA: TGTGCCAGCAGCTCCCACCTACCGGGCCCGCTCCCAGATACGCAGTATTTT. It translates to CASSSHLPGPLPDTQYF. This sequence joins TRBV13 and TRBJ2-3; no reliable D call. Germline V gives CDR1 PRHDT, CDR2 FYEKMQ (reference sequence). Trimming removed 4 bases at V and 4 bases at J, with 21 bases between. The CDR3 is 17 residues long.

The CDR3 spells CASKTKGDSGNQPQHF. The CDR3 DNA is TGTGCCAGCAAGACAAAAGGCGACAGTGGCAATCAGCCCCAGCATTTT. The chain couples TRBV12-3 or TRBV12-4 to TRBJ1-5; possibly TRBD1 for D (5 bases). The V end was cut by 7 bases, the J end by 2 bases, with 18 bases between. This CDR3 comprises 16 residues.

This clonotype was recorded many times. This rearrangement joins TRBV28 to TRBJ2-5; TRBD1 matches at 8 bases. Germline CDR1 is MDHEN and CDR2 is SYDVKM. This CDR3 comprises 16 residues. The V gene end was trimmed by 6 bases and the J gene end by 2 bases; junction bases not matched to a gene: 11. CDR3 amino acids: CASSLRQGRRQETQYF. In DNA form, the CDR3 reads TGTGCCAGCAGCCTGAGACAGGGGAGGCGGCAAGAGACCCAGTACTTC.

J is TRBJ2-7 and V is TRBV19, with D perhaps matching TRBD2 (6 bases). The CDR3 runs to 13 residues. The ends were cut back, 4 bases at V and 2 bases at J, with 9 bases in the middle. Germline CDR1 and CDR2: LNHDA and SQIVND (reference sequence). This chain's CDR3 is CASSNGGTYEQYF. CDR3 DNA: TGTGCCAGTAGTAACGGGGGTACCTACGAGCAGTACTTC.

This clonotype was recorded many times. The chain links TRBV12-3 or TRBV12-4 to TRBJ2-1; 8 nucleotides match TRBD1. The CDR3 spans 15 residues. V lost 0 bases, J lost 7 bases, and 5 bases stayed unmatched. The CDR3 nucleotides read TGTGCCAGCAGTTTAGCTTTTACAGGGGGGAATGAGCAGTTCTTC. Amino acids: CASSLAFTGGNEQFF.